The rows below give T cell receptor beta chains drawn from one sample of a study of T cell responses to AZD1222 COVID-19 vaccine. Sequencing was performed with immunoSEQ multiplex PCR; in TCRdb, only in-frame clones are kept and a portion is missing. This sample has roughly 130,000 clones, with roughly nine tenths found just once. The source was peripheral blood, collected on day 0 of AZD1222 vaccination. Every receptor here comes from an adult in good health. The CDR3 runs from the conserved cysteine through the conserved F or W. A D gene is named only where the DNA matches it firmly. Part of the rows lack a size; the others show once, few, many or a class for expanded clones.

cdr3_aa,cdr3_nt,j_call,v_call,d_call,clone_size
CASSPQGSYGYTF,TGTGCCAGCAGCCCTCAGGGAAGCTATGGCTACACCTTC,TRBJ1-2,TRBV9,-,-
CASSLIGGSYEQYF,TGTGCCAGCAGCTTAATCGGGGGCTCCTACGAGCAGTACTTC,TRBJ2-7,TRBV7-2,-,few
CASSWDRGSYGEQYF,TGTGCCAGCAGCTGGGACAGGGGAAGTTACGGCGAGCAGTACTTC,TRBJ2-7,TRBV5-5,TRBD1,-
CASSEVELETQYF,TGTGCCAGCAGTGAAGTCGAGCTGGAGACCCAGTACTTC,TRBJ2-5,TRBV2,-,-
CASSLQGTNQPQHF,TGTGCCAGCAGCTTACAGGGGACCAATCAGCCCCAGCATTTT,TRBJ1-5,TRBV5-4,TRBD1,-
CASSQDGGGGGAFF,TGCGCCAGCAGCCAAGACGGTGGGGGCGGTGGGGCTTTCTTT,TRBJ1-1,TRBV4-1,-,-
CAISREGQYNEQFF,TGTGCCATCAGTAGGGAGGGCCAGTACAATGAGCAGTTCTTC,TRBJ2-1,TRBV10-3,TRBD2,-
CASSLGQRTDTQYF,TGTGCCAGCAGCCTTGGGCAGAGGACAGATACGCAGTATTTT,TRBJ2-3,TRBV6-5,-,-
CASSLTDYGYTF,TGTGCCAGCAGCTTGACGGACTATGGCTACACCTTC,TRBJ1-2,TRBV5-5,-,-
CASRPEAGRTEAFF,TGCGCCAGCAGGCCGGAGGCGGGGAGGACTGAAGCTTTCTTT,TRBJ1-1,TRBV5-1,-,-
CASSIGLAIDEQFF,TGTGCCAGTAGTATAGGACTAGCAATCGATGAGCAGTTCTTC,TRBJ2-1,TRBV19,TRBD2,-
CASSGDRQYGYTF,TGTGCCAGCAGCGGGGACAGACAATATGGCTACACCTTC,TRBJ1-2,TRBV7-2,TRBD1,-
CASSLGSGGLYEQYF,TGTGCCAGCAGCTTAGGGTCGGGCGGGCTCTACGAGCAGTACTTC,TRBJ2-7,TRBV7-2,-,-
CASSLSLKHEAFF,TGTGCCAGCAGTTTATCCCTGAAGCACGAAGCTTTCTTT,TRBJ1-1,TRBV27,-,-
CASSIFRTGETEAFF,TGTGCCAGTAGTATTTTTCGGACAGGGGAGACTGAAGCTTTCTTT,TRBJ1-1,TRBV19,TRBD1,-
CASSFPGVNYGYTF,TGTGCCAGCAGCTTTCCAGGGGTTAACTATGGCTACACCTTC,TRBJ1-2,TRBV7-2,-,-
CASRLGLAVQETQYF,TGTGCCAGCAGATTGGGACTAGCGGTCCAAGAGACCCAGTACTTC,TRBJ2-5,TRBV6-5,TRBD2,-
CASGAGQWSYEQYF,TGTGCTAGTGGAGCGGGACAGTGGTCCTACGAGCAGTACTTC,TRBJ2-7,TRBV12-5,-,-
CASSFGLAGYEQYF,TGTGCCAGCAGTTTTGGACTAGCGGGCTACGAGCAGTACTTC,TRBJ2-7,TRBV6-6,TRBD2,-
CASSPGHWDRAYEQYF,TGCGCCAGCAGCCCAGGTCACTGGGACAGGGCCTACGAGCAGTACTTC,TRBJ2-7,TRBV4-3,TRBD1,-
CATSDPKAGGYNEQFF,TGTGCCACCAGTGACCCTAAGGCGGGGGGTTACAATGAGCAGTTCTTC,TRBJ2-1,TRBV24-1,TRBD2,-
CASSLPSGSLEQYF,TGCGCCAGCAGCTTGCCTAGCGGGAGCCTCGAGCAGTACTTC,TRBJ2-7,TRBV5-1,TRBD2,-
CASSGDSGGYTF,TGTGCCAGCAGTGGAGACAGTGGTGGCTACACCTTC,TRBJ1-2,TRBV27,-,-
CASSFGETQYF,TGTGCCAGCAGTTTTGGGGAGACCCAGTACTTC,TRBJ2-5,TRBV12-3/TRBV12-4,-,-
CASSHGLAGVSDTQYF,TGTGCCAGCAGCCACGGACTAGCGGGAGTTTCAGATACGCAGTATTTT,TRBJ2-3,TRBV5-6,TRBD2,-
CASSLGLKRNEQFF,TGTGCCAGCAGCTTAGGCCTTAAGAGGAATGAGCAGTTCTTC,TRBJ2-1,TRBV13,-,-
CASSQDPGMSYEQYF,TGTGCCAGCAGCCAAGATCCAGGGATGTCCTACGAGCAGTACTTC,TRBJ2-7,TRBV3-1/TRBV3-2,-,few
CASSLIVDGELFF,TGTGCCAGCAGCTTAATCGTGGACGGGGAGCTGTTTTTT,TRBJ2-2,TRBV7-2,-,-
CAAGRSIGQPQHF,TGTGCCGCGGGACGGAGTATTGGTCAGCCCCAGCATTTT,TRBJ1-5,TRBV19,-,-
CASSLEAGGPYEQFF,TGTGCCAGCAGCTTAGAAGCGGGAGGGCCCTATGAGCAGTTCTTC,TRBJ2-1,TRBV11-2,TRBD2,-
CASSVRTSGYNEQFF,TGCGCCAGCAGCGTCCGGACTAGCGGCTACAATGAGCAGTTCTTC,TRBJ2-1,TRBV5-1,TRBD2,-
CATSRDLERGTEAFF,TGTGCCACCAGCAGAGATCTGGAGAGGGGCACTGAAGCTTTCTTT,TRBJ1-1,TRBV15,-,-
CAIGPTGIGSYEQYF,TGTGCCATCGGCCCGACAGGGATAGGGTCCTACGAGCAGTACTTC,TRBJ2-7,TRBV10-3,TRBD1,-
CASSQDGHRLRGNTIYF,TGCGCCAGCAGCCAAGATGGACACCGGTTGCGCGGAAACACCATATATTTT,TRBJ1-3,TRBV4-3,-,-
CASSLKRQGQGLNSPLHF,TGTGCCAGCAGCTTGAAGAGACAGGGGCAGGGTCTTAATTCACCCCTCCACTTT,TRBJ1-6,TRBV5-6,TRBD1,-
CASSGPPGGGMNEQYF,TGTGCCAGCAGTGGCCCCCCGGGGGGCGGGATGAACGAGCAGTACTTC,TRBJ2-7,TRBV6-1,-,once
CASGLGEGQLFF,TGTGCTAGTGGTTTGGGGGAGGGCCAACTGTTTTTT,TRBJ1-4,TRBV12-5,-,-
CASSQDAAGAYNSPLHF,TGCGCCAGCAGCCAAGATGCGGCAGGGGCGTATAATTCACCCCTCCACTTT,TRBJ1-6,TRBV4-3,-,-
CASNSHWTGDSSTDTQYF,TGTGCCAGCAATTCCCACTGGACCGGGGACTCTAGCACAGATACGCAGTATTTT,TRBJ2-3,TRBV7-9,-,-
CASSLAWGANRLSPLHF,TGTGCCAGCAGCTTAGCGTGGGGGGCTAATCGTCTTTCACCCCTCCACTTT,TRBJ1-6,TRBV7-8,-,-
CATRGQGSSSGNTIYF,TGTGCCACCAGGGGACAGGGGAGTTCGTCTGGAAACACCATATATTTT,TRBJ1-3,TRBV15,TRBD1,-
CASSWGDNYGYTF,TGTGCCAGTAGCTGGGGGGATAACTATGGCTACACCTTC,TRBJ1-2,TRBV19,-,-
CASSPGTPGSYEQYF,TGTGCCAGCAGCCCCGGGACTCCCGGCTCCTACGAGCAGTACTTC,TRBJ2-7,TRBV7-2,-,-
CASQRLAVNTGELFF,TGTGCCAGCCAAAGACTAGCGGTGAACACCGGGGAGCTGTTTTTT,TRBJ2-2,TRBV27,TRBD2,-
CASSLGDQQPQHF,TGTGCCAGCAGTTTAGGGGATCAGCAGCCCCAGCATTTT,TRBJ1-5,TRBV12-3/TRBV12-4,-,-
CASSSDPNQPQHF,TGCGCCAGCAGCTCGGACCCGAATCAGCCCCAGCATTTT,TRBJ1-5,TRBV5-1,-,-
CSVALDSSEAFF,TGCAGCGTTGCCCTGGACAGTTCTGAAGCTTTCTTT,TRBJ1-1,TRBV29-1,-,-
CAGRQGQPQHF,TGTGCCGGAAGGCAGGGGCAGCCCCAGCATTTT,TRBJ1-5,TRBV9,-,once
CAFGTGYGYTF,TGTGCCTTCGGGACAGGCTATGGCTACACCTTC,TRBJ1-2,TRBV30,TRBD1,-
CAWSGVSVREKLFF,TGTGCCTGGAGCGGCGTGTCGGTACGTGAAAAACTGTTTTTT,TRBJ1-4,TRBV30,-,-
CASSKYREQIFSYEQYF,TGTGCCAGCAGCAAATATCGGGAGCAAATATTTTCCTACGAGCAGTACTTC,TRBJ2-7,TRBV21-1,-,-
CASLDREKYNEQFF,TGTGCCAGCCTGGACAGGGAAAAGTACAATGAGCAGTTCTTC,TRBJ2-1,TRBV2,TRBD1,-